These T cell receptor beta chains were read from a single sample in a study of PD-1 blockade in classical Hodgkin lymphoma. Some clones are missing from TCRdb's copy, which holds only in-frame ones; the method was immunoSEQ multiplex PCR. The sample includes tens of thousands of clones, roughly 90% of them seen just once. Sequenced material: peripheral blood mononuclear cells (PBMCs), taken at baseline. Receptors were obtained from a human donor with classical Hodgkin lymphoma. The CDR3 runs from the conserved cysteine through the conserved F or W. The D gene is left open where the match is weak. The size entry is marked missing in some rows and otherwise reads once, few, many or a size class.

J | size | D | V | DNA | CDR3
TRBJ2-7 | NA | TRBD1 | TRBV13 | TGTGCCAGCAGCCGGGACAGGGATGGCGAGCAGTACTTC | CASSRDRDGEQYF
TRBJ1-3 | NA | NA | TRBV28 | TGTGCCAGCAGATTCGAGGGGGGGTCTGGAAACACCATATATTTT | CASRFEGGSGNTIYF
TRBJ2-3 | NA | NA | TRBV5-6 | TGTGCCAGCAGCTTGCGGGCAGATACGCAGTATTTT | CASSLRADTQYF
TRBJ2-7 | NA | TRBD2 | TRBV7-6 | TGTGCCAGCAGCCCGGGGACTAGCGGCCCCTACGAGCAGTACTTC | CASSPGTSGPYEQYF
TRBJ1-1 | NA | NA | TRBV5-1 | TGCGCCAGCAGCCCCGGGTGGGGGGAACGCGCTTTCTTT | CASSPGWGERAFF
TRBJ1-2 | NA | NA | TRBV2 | TGTGCCAGCAGTGAAGATAGCGGGATTGTTGGGCCGCGAGACACCTTC | CASSEDSGIVGPRDTF
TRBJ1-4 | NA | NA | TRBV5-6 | TGTGCCAGCAGCTTGGGAGGCGGGCTAGGTGAAAAACTGTTTTTT | CASSLGGGLGEKLFF
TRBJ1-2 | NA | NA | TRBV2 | TGTGCCAGCAGTGAACGGGAGTCGAACTATGGCTACACCTTC | CASSERESNYGYTF
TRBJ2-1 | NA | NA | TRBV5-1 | TGCGCCAGCAGCTTGGCCGGGAATGAGCAGTTCTTC | CASSLAGNEQFF
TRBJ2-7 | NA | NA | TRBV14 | TGTGCCAGCAGCTCCCTCAAGGGGGACCAGTACGAGCAGTACTTC | CASSSLKGDQYEQYF
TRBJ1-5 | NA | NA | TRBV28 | TGTGCCAGCAGTTTATTGGTGCCTCAGCCCCAGCATTTT | CASSLLVPQPQHF
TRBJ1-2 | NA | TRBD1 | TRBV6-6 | TGTGCCAGCAGGAGGGACAGGGGGGGCTACACCTTC | CASRRDRGGYTF
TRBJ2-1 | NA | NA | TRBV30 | TGTGCCTGGAGTGTATTGTACAATGAGCAGTTCTTC | CAWSVLYNEQFF
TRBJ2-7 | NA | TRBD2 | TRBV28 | TGTGCCAGCAGTATCCCTAGCGGGAGTCGTGAGCAGTACTTC | CASSIPSGSREQYF
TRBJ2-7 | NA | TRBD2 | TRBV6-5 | TGTGCCAGCAGCTCTAGCGGCTCCTACGAGCAGTACTTC | CASSSSGSYEQYF
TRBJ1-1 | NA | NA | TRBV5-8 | TGTGCCAGCAGCCTTAGGGGGTCTTTGAACACTGAAGCTTTCTTT | CASSLRGSLNTEAFF
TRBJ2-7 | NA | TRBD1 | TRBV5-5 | TGTGCCAGCAGCTCGCCGGGACAGGACTACGAGCAGTACTTC | CASSSPGQDYEQYF
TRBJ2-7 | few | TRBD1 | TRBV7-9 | TGTGCCAGCAGCAGACAGGGAGAGCAGTACTTC | CASSRQGEQYF
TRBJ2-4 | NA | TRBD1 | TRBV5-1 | TGCGCCAGCGGCAAAGGGGGCCTTGAAAACATTCAGTACTTC | CASGKGGLENIQYF
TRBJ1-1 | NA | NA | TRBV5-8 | TGTGCCAGCAGCCCTACATTGAGGGGCACTGAAGCTTTCTTT | CASSPTLRGTEAFF
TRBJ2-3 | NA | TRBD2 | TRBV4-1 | TGCGCCAGCAGCCGCACCGGGACTAGCGGGAAAATACCGAATGGGGCCACAGATACGCAGTATTTT | CASSRTGTSGKIPNGATDTQYF
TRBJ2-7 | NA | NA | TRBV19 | TGTGCCAGTAGTTCTGGCGACAGGCCCTACGAGCAGTACTTC | CASSSGDRPYEQYF
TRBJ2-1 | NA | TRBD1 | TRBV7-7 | TGTGCTAGCAGCCCGTGGACAGGGGGTAGCCTGACTGAGCAGTTCTTC | CASSPWTGGSLTEQFF
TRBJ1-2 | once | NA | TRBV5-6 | TGTGCCAGCAGCTTGGGGGGAAACTATGGCTACACCTTC | CASSLGGNYGYTF